The text below deals with one TCR beta chain. Its antigen is not yet known. Per-base qualities were not stored, and no clone one base away is much larger. Genomic DNA was isolated from the sorted cells so that the TCRbeta CDR3 region could be sequenced. The immunoSEQ Assay was used for sequencing of TCRbeta CDR3 regions. What TCRdb holds here is the immuneACCESS table cut down to in-frame rearrangements. Part of the clones is not present; checked against another copy, under half of the missing clones reflect an unresolved V gene, and the others are unexplained. The sample records more than 2,000 clones, about 79% of which are singletons. The ten most abundant clones make up around 20% of the sample. The data belong to a study of OX40 agonist ivuxolimab in advanced cancers. Regarding the study in general: Ivuxolimab was a fully human IgG2 agonistic monoclonal antibody targeting the costimulatory receptor OX40 (CD134). Intravenous ivuxolimab was administered to patients every 2 weeks at six dose levels: 0.01, 0.1, 0.3, 1.5, 3 and 10 mg/kg. Of the roughly 51 dose-escalation patients, hepatocellular carcinoma was present in about 20, melanoma in around 15, renal cell carcinoma in 9 and head and neck cancer in 9. The dose-escalation cohort was almost 85% male with a mean age of approximately 60 years, ranging from roughly 20 to 80. Prior anti-PD-1, anti-PD-L1 or anti-CTLA-4 therapy was permitted, and checkpoint inhibitors had been received by about two fifths of dose-escalation patients. Three dose-escalation patients achieved partial responses, one with hepatocellular carcinoma and two with cutaneous melanoma. The point of sequencing TCRbeta in the periphery was to test whether ivuxolimab changed TCR sequence diversity and drove clonal T-cell expansion. The paper describes the monotherapy dose-escalation part (N ≈ 52 patients) of the phase I trial of ivuxolimab.

Study-wide conclusions, independent of this receptor: In partial responders in the 0.1-3.0 mg/kg groups, normalized peripheral clonal expansion was found to be among the lowest, especially among CD8+ T cells. After ivuxolimab, more expanded clones were found on average in CD8+ T cells than in CD4+ T cells. Low levels of normalized T-cell clonal expansion were also shown by some nonresponding patients. At doses of 0.1 to 3.0 mg/kg, clonal expansion of both CD4+ and CD8+ T cells in blood was seen between baseline and week 6. The antigen specificity of the clonally expanded peripheral T cells was not determined.

V has 5 bases trimmed and J has 0 bases trimmed; junction bases matching no gene number 4. There are 15 amino acids in the CDR3, from cysteine to phenylalanine inclusive. Only the CDR3 DNA stays, 45 bases, in frame from base 1. The germline V gene encodes CDR1 MNHNY and CDR2 SVGAGI (reference sequence). The trial excluded patients who had a history of autoimmune disease or were on systemic immunosuppression. Peripheral blood for TCR sequencing was collected from all dose cohorts at baseline, on cycle 4 day 1, and on cycle 7 day 1. Samples were obtained from an open-label, multicenter, first-in-human phase I dose-escalation trial of ivuxolimab. Adults with locally advanced or metastatic head and neck squamous cell, hepatocellular, melanoma or renal cell carcinoma were enrolled in the trial. Before TCR sequencing, CD4+ and CD8+ T cells were separately sorted from peripheral blood.

The starting material was CD4+ or CD8+ T cells sorted from blood, obtained in a trial of the OX40 agonist ivuxolimab. The V and J genes are TRBV6-6 and TRBJ2-5; TRBD2 matches 9 bases in the middle. This clonotype was obtained from an adult with an advanced solid tumor such as melanoma, head and neck, liver or kidney cancer. The CDR3 reads as follows: CASSPSGAYQETQYF. The sequence in DNA is TGTGCCAGCAGTCCTAGCGGGGCTTACCAAGAGACCCAGTACTTC.